This TCR beta chain was sequenced in a study of identical twins. V shed 8 bases and J 9 bases; nucleotides not matched to a gene: 13. CDR3 length: 15 residues. Germline V gene sequence: CDR1 MNHNS, CDR2 SASEGT. TCRdb independently ran MiXCR on the 5' RACE reads; one entry per CDR3 protein. The repertoire includes under 250,000 distinct CDR3 sequences, approximately 9% of them detected once, and 4.5% to 5.5% sits in the top ten. This clonotype was detected only a few times. This TCR came from a woman between 18 and 29 years old in good health. The genes are TRBV6-1 and TRBJ2-1; 10 positions agree with TRBD2. What was sequenced was memory (CD45RO+) T cells sorted from blood. CDR3 bases: TGTGCCAGCTACTCTATGGCCAGCGGGGGGGCTGAGCAGTTCTTC. Translating gives CASYSMASGGAEQFF.